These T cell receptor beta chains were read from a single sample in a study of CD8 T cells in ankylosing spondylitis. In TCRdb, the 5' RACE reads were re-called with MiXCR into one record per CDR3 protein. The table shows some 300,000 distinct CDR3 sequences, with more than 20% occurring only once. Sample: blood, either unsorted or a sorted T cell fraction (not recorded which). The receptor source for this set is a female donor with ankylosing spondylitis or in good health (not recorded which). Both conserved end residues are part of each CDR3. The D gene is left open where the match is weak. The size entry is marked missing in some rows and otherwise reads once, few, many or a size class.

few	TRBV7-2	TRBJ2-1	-	CASSLASTMNNEQFF	TGTGCCAGCAGCTTAGCGTCGACTATGAACAATGAGCAGTTCTTC
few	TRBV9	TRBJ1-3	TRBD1	CASSARGSSGNTIYF	TGTGCCAGCAGCGCCAGGGGGTCCTCTGGAAACACCATATATTTT
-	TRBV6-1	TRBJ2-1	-	CASSDSGNPYNEQFF	TGTGCCAGCAGTGATAGCGGCAACCCCTACAATGAGCAGTTCTTC
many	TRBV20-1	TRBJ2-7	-	CSAMALSSYEQYF	TGCAGTGCTATGGCACTGAGCTCCTACGAGCAGTACTTC
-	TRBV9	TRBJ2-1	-	CASSVEGVGYNEQFF	TGTGCCAGCAGCGTAGAGGGAGTGGGGTACAATGAGCAGTTCTTC
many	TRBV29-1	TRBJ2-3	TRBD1	CSVEGGQENTDTQYF	TGCAGCGTTGAAGGGGGACAGGAGAACACAGATACGCAGTATTTT
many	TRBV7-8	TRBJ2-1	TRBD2	CASSSLAGNNEQFF	TGTGCCAGCAGCTCATTAGCGGGAAACAATGAGCAGTTCTTC
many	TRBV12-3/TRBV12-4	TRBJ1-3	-	CASRYDREMTGNTIYF	TGTGCCAGCAGGTACGATCGAGAGATGACTGGAAACACCATATATTTT
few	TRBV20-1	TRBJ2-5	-	CSAEEGKGPSIETQYF	TGCAGTGCTGAGGAGGGAAAAGGACCCTCGATTGAGACCCAGTACTTC
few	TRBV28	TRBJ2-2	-	CASSTWATTGELFF	TGTGCCAGCAGTACCTGGGCGACCACCGGGGAGCTGTTTTTT
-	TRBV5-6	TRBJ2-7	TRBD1	CASSPLGDSPSLEQYF	TGTGCCAGCAGCCCCCTTGGGGACAGCCCTTCCCTGGAGCAGTACTTC
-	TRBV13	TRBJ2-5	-	CASSRTVQETQYF	TGTGCCAGCAGCCGGACAGTTCAAGAGACCCAGTACTTC
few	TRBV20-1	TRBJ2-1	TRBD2	CSARGGTSGRSYNEQFF	TGCAGTGCTAGAGGGGGGACTAGCGGGAGATCCTACAATGAGCAGTTCTTC
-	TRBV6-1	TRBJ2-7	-	CASSGPGHSYEQYF	TGTGCCAGCAGTGGACCGGGACACTCCTACGAGCAGTACTTC
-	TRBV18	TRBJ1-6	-	CASSEKKNSPLHF	TGTGCCAGCTCAGAGAAGAAAAACTCACCCCTCCACTTT
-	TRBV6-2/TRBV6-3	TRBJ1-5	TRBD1	CASSPGTGPQHF	TGTGCCAGCAGCCCCGGGACAGGGCCCCAGCATTTT
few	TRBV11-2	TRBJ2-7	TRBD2	CASSLELAGGPGGEQYF	TGTGCCAGCAGCTTAGAACTAGCGGGAGGGCCCGGGGGCGAGCAGTACTTC
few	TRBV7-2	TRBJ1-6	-	CASSPRTGWDANSPLHF	TGTGCCAGCAGCCCTAGAACTGGGTGGGACGCTAATTCACCCCTCCACTTT
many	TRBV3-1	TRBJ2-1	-	CASSLDGGAHNEQFF	TGTGCCAGCAGCCTTGACGGGGGCGCCCACAATGAGCAGTTCTTC